This T cell receptor beta chain was obtained from a study of T cell responses to AZD1222 COVID-19 vaccine. About this clone: What it recognizes is unknown.

This table comes from immunoSEQ multiplex PCR, and its TCRdb copy is limited to in-frame clones, with some not included. The data show 120,000 to 150,000 clones, with roughly nine tenths seen just once and roughly 3.8% held by the top ten. Trimming at V came to 0 bases and at J to 8 bases, leaving 3 bases not matched to a gene. Germline assignment: CDR1 MNHEY and CDR2 SMNVEV (reference sequence). This CDR3 spans 14 amino acids. Findings and caveats of the study: A reported finding is that nearly half of spike-specific TCRs target unmutated variant regions. Dominant CD4 TCR responses targeted spike regions 160-218 and 743-854. Donors skewed white British and female; clonal diversity was possibly underestimated.

The J gene is TRBJ1-4, the V gene TRBV27, with TRBD1 matching 7 bases. The source was peripheral blood, collected 28 days after the second AZD1222 dose. This TCR came from an adult who received the AZD1222 COVID-19 vaccine. The CDR3 here is CASSLSRGSEKLFF. The DNA for the CDR3 is TGTGCCAGCAGTTTATCCAGGGGGAGCGAAAAACTGTTTTTT. The whole variable domain, filled in from reference TRBV27 and TRBJ1-4, reads EAQVTQNPRYLITVTGKKLTVTCSQNMNHEYMSWYRQDPGLGLRQIYYSMNVEVTDKGDVPEGYKVSRKEKRNFPLILESPSPNQTSLYFCASSLSRGSEKLFFGSGTQLSVL.